This T cell receptor (beta chain) came from a study of T cells in Graves' hyperthyroidism and ophthalmopathy. Study in general: Initial diagnosis, before any treatment, was when peripheral blood was collected.

Uncontrolled infection, other autoimmune disease, pregnancy or lactation disqualified patients from enrolment. Researchers took RNA transcripts and amplified the TCR beta CDR3 regions from them. Initially, a first-round RT-PCR of the TCR CDR3 employed the HTBI primer set. TCRdb independently ran MiXCR on the multiplex PCR reads; one entry per CDR3 protein. The data hold 700,000 to 950,000 distinct CDR3 sequences, with approximately 36% observed a single time. This sequence was found in a woman between 35 and 50 years old with Graves' hyperthyroidism. Sequenced input: blood.

For the CDR3, the DNA is TGCGCCAGCAGGGCCAGGGGGAGGTACGAGCAGTACTTC. It yields the protein CASRARGRYEQYF. V is TRBV10-2 and J is TRBJ2-7; D possibly corresponds to TRBD1 (7 bases). CDR3 length: 13 amino acids. Trimming took off 6 bases at V and 4 bases at J, with 13 bases between the two ends. CDR1 and CDR2 from the germline V gene are WSHSY and SAAADI.